Sequencing of this T cell receptor (beta chain) was carried out in a study of long-term antiretroviral therapy in people with HIV. Study-wide points: Whichever time point was examined, clones expanded before ART dominated the repertoire. HIV repertoires covered narrower CDR3 length ranges than controls did.

The junction had 8 bases not matched to a gene; V was cut back by 0 bases and J by 4 bases. There are 17 residues in the CDR3. Per the germline V gene, CDR1 is MGHRA and CDR2 is YSYEKL. On this clone: Antigen unknown.

With survey level as its setting, the immunoSEQ assay was v3.0. It was roughly 40,000-55,000 T-cell genomes per sample that sequencing targeted. Generated by immunoSEQ multiplex PCR, the TCRdb table keeps only in-frame clones and is missing some. The sample consists of tens of thousands of clones, approximately 84% of them appearing once. This chain joins TRBV4-1 and TRBJ1-5; 8 bases agree with TRBD1. The specimen comprised unsorted PBMCs, sampled 3.1 years after starting antiretroviral therapy. The sequence derives from a woman in her 50s with HIV. In DNA, the CDR3 is TGCGCCAGCAGCCAAGATGTGGCAGGGGGCTCAAATCAGCCCCAGCATTTT. Translated, it gives CASSQDVAGGSNQPQHF.